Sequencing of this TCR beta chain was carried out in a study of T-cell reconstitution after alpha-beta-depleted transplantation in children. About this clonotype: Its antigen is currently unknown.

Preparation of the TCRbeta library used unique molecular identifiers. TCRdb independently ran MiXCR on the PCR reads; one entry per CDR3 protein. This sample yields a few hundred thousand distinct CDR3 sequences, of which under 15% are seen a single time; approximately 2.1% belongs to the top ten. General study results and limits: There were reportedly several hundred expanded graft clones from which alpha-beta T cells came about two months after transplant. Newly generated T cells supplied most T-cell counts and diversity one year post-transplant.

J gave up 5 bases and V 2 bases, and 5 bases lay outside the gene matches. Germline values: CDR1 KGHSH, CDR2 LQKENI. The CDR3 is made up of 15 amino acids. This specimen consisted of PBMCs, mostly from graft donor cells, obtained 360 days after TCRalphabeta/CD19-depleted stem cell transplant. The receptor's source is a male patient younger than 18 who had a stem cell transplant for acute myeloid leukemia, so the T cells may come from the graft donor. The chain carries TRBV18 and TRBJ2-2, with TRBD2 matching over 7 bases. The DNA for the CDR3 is TGTGCCAGCTCACCAAAGGCGGGAGCGACCGGGGAGCTGTTTTTT. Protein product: CASSPKAGATGELFF.